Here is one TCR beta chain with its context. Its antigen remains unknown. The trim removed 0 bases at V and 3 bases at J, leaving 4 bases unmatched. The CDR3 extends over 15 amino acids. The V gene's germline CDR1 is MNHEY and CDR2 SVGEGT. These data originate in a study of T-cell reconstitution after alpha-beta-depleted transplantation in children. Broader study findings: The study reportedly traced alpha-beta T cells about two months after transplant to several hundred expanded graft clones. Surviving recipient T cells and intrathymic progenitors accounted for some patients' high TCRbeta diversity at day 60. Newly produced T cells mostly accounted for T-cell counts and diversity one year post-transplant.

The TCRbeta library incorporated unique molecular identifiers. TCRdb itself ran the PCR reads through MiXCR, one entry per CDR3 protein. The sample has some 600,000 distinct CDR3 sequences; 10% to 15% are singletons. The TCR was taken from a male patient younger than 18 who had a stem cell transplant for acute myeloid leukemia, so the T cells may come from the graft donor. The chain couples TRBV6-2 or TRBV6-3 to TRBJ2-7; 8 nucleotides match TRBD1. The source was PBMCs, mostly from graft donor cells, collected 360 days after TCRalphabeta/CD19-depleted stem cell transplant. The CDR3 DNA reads TGTGCCAGCAGTTACTCGCCAGGGGGCTACTACGAGCAGTACTTC. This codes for CASSYSPGGYYEQYF.